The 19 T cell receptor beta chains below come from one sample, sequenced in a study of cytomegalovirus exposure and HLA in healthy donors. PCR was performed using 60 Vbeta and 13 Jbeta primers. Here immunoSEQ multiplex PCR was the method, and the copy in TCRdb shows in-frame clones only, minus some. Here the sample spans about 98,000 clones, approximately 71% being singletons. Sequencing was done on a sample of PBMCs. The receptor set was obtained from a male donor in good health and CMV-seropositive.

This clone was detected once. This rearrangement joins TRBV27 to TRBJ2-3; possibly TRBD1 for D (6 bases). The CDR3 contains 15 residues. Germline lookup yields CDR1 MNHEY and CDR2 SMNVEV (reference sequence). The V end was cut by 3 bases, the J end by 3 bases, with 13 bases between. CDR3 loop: CASSLGAPPTDTQYF. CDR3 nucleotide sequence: TGTGCCAGCAGTTTGGGGGCGCCTCCGACAGATACGCAGTATTTT.

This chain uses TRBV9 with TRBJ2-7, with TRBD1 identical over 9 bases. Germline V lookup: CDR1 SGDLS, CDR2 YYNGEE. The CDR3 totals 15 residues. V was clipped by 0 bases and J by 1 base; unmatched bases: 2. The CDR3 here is CASSVDGQGSYEQYF. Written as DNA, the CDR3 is TGTGCCAGCAGCGTAGACGGACAGGGGTCCTACGAGCAGTACTTC. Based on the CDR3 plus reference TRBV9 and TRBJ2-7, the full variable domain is DSGVTQTPKHLITATGQRVTLRCSPRSGDLSVYWYQQSLDQGLQFLIQYYNGEERAKGNILERFSAQQFPDLHSELNLSSLELGDSALYFCASSVDGQGSYEQYFGPGTRLTVT.

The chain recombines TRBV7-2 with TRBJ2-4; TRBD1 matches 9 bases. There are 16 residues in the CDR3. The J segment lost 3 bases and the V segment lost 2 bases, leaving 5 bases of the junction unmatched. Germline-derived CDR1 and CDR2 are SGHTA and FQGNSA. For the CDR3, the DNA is TGTGCCAGCAGCTTACAACAGGGGGCTGGCAAAAACATTCAGTACTTC. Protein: CASSLQQGAGKNIQYF.

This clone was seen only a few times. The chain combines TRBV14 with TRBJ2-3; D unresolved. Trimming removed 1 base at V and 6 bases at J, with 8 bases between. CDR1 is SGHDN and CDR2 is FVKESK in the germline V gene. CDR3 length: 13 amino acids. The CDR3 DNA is TGTGCCAGCAGCCAAGGGCTGGTGGATACGCAGTATTTT. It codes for CASSQGLVDTQYF.

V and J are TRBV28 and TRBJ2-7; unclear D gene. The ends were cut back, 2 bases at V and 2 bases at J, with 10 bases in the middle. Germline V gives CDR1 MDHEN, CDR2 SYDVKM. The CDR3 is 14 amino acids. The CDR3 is CASSLVTVPYEQYF. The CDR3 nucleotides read TGTGCCAGCAGTTTAGTAACGGTACCCTACGAGCAGTACTTC.

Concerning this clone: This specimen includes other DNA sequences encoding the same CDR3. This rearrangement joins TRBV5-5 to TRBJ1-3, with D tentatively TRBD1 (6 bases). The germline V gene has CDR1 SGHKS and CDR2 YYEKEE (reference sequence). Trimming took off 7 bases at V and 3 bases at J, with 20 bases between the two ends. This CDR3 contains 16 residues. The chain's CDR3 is CASQIQGFGFGNTIYF. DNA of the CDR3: TGTGCCAGCCAGATACAGGGCTTCGGTTTTGGAAACACCATATATTTT.

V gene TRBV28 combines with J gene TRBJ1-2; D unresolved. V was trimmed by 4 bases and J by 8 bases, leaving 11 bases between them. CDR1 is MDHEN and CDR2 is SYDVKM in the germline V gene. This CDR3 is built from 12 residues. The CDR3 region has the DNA TGTGCCAGCAGTTCAGGAGCGGCCGGCTACACCTTC. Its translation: CASSSGAAGYTF.

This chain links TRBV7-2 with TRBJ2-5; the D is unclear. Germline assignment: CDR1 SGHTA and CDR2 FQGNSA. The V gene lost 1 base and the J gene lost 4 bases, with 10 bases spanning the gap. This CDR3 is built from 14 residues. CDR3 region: CASSLGRSRETQYF. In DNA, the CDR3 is TGTGCCAGCAGCTTAGGGCGTAGCAGAGAGACCCAGTACTTC. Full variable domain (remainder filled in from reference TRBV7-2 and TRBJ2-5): GAGVSQSPSNKVTEKGKDVELRCDPISGHTALYWYRQSLGQGLEFLIYFQGNSAPDKSGLPSDRFSAERTGGSVSTLTIQRTQQEDSAVYLCASSLGRSRETQYFGPGTRLLVL.

In nucleotides, the CDR3 is TGTGCCAGCAGCTTAGGGACAGGGTCCGGGGAGGAGACCCAGTACTTC. Protein product: CASSLGTGSGEETQYF. The V gene is TRBV7-9, the J gene TRBJ2-5, with 8 positions matching TRBD1. V dropped 1 base and J dropped 5; count of bases not matched to a gene: 9. Germline values: CDR1 SEHNR, CDR2 FQNEAQ (reference sequence). This CDR3 comprises 16 residues.

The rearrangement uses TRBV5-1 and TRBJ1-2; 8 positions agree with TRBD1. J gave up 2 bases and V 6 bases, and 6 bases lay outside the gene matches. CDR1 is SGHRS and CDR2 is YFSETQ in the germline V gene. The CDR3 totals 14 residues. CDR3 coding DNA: TGCGCCAGCACCTCGCAGGGGGCAAACTATGGCTACACCTTC. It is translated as CASTSQGANYGYTF.

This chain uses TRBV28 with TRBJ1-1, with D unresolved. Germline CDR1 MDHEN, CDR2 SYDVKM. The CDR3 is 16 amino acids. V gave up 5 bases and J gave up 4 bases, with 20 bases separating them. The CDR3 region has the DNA TGTGCCAGCAGTCCCATACGGACTGGGCGGATCACTGAAGCTTTCTTT. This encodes CASSPIRTGRITEAFF. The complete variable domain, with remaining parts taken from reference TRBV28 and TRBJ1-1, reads DVKVTQSSRYLVKRTGEKVFLECVQDMDHENMFWYRQDPGLGLRLIYFSYDVKMKEKGDIPEGYSVSREKKERFSLILESASTNQTSMYLCASSPIRTGRITEAFFGQGTRLTVV.

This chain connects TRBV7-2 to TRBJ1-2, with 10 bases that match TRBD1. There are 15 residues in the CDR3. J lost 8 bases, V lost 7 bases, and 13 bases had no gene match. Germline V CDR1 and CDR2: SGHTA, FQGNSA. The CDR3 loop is CASTRPGQGRGGYTF. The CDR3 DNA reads TGTGCCAGCACCCGCCCGGGACAGGGGAGGGGCGGCTACACCTTC.

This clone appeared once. The CDR3 nucleotides are TGCAGCGGCCGGGACAGGGGAACATACGAGCAGTACTTC. Protein: CSGRDRGTYEQYF. The chain joins TRBV29-1 to TRBJ2-7, with 10 bases identical to TRBD1. CDR3 length equals 13 residues. The J segment lost 4 bases and the V segment lost 7 bases, leaving 7 bases of the junction unmatched. CDR1 is SQVTM and CDR2 is ANQGSEA in the germline V gene.

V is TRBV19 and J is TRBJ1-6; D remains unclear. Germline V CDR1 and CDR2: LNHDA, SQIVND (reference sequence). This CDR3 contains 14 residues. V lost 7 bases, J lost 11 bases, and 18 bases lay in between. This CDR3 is CASTLSGVLTPLHF. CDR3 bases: TGTGCCAGTACACTCAGCGGGGTTTTGACACCCCTCCACTTT.

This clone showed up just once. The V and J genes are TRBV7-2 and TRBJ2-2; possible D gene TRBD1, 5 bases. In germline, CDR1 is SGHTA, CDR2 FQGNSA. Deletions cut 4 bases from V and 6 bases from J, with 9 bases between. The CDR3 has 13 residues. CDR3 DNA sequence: TGTGCCAGCAGCTCCAGGGCAGCCGGGGAGCTGTTTTTT. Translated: CASSSRAAGELFF.

This CDR3 is CASSSTGGLGEQYF. Here the CDR3 DNA reads TGTGCCAGCAGCTCGACAGGGGGGTTGGGCGAGCAGTACTTC. The chain employs TRBV7-9 and TRBJ2-7, with 9 nucleotides matching TRBD1. The CDR3 is 14 residues long. Losses at the gene ends were 4 bases for V and 6 bases for J; bases not matched to a gene: 7. The germline gives CDR1 SEHNR, CDR2 FQNEAQ (reference sequence).

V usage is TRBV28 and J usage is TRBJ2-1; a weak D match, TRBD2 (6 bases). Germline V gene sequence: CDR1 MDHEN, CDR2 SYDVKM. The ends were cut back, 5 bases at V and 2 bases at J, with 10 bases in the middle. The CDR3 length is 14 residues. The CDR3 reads CASSERLAYNEQFF. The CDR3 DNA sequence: TGTGCCAGCAGTGAGCGACTAGCCTACAATGAGCAGTTCTTC.

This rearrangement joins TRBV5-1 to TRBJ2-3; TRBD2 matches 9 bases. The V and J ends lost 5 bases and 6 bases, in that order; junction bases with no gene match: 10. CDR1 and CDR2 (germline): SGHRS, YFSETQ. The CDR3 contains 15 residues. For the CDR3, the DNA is TGCGCCAGCAGGCCGGGACTAGCCGGAGTGGATACGCAGTATTTT. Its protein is CASRPGLAGVDTQYF.

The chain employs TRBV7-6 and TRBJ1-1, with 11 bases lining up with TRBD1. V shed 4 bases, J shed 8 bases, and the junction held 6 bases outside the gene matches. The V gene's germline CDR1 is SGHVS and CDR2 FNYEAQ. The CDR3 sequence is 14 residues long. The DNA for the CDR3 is TGTGCCAGCAGCTCGGGACAGGGGGGCGGGGAAGCTTTCTTT. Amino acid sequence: CASSSGQGGGEAFF.